Each of the 18 T cell receptor beta chains below was sequenced from the same sample in a study of blood T cell repertoires in COVID-19. TCRdb keeps only in-frame clones here, not all; method: immunoSEQ multiplex PCR. This table holds 300,000 to 400,000 clones, about 90% found once. Input material: peripheral blood. Receptor source: a young woman who had recovered from COVID-19.

A single count supports this clone. The chain uses TRBV4-3 and TRBJ2-1; 8 bases fit TRBD2. Germline CDR1 is LGHNA and CDR2 is YSLEER. J gave up 7 bases and V 2 bases, and 4 bases lay outside the gene matches. The CDR3 contains 14 residues. CDR3 sequence reads: CASSQSGGMNEQFF. The CDR3 nucleotides read TGCGCCAGCAGCCAATCGGGAGGGATGAATGAGCAGTTCTTC.

The CDR3 loop is CASSLGQGDNTEAFF. CDR3 coding DNA: TGCGCCAGCAGCTTGGGACAGGGGGATAACACTGAAGCTTTCTTT. The chain employs TRBV5-1 and TRBJ1-1; TRBD1 matches 9 bases. J lost 2 bases, V lost 0 bases, and 2 bases had no gene match. Per the germline V gene, CDR1 is SGHRS and CDR2 is YFSETQ. The CDR3 spans 15 residues. Supplemented by reference TRBV5-1 and TRBJ1-1, the full variable domain reads KAGVTQTPRYLIKTRGQQVTLSCSPISGHRSVSWYQQTPGQGLQFLFEYFSETQRNKGNFPGRFSGRQFSNSRSEMNVSTLELGDSALYLCASSLGQGDNTEAFFGQGTRLTVV.

The chain is built from TRBV5-6 and TRBJ2-7, with 8 nucleotides matching TRBD2. V lost 2 bases, J lost 6 bases, and 13 bases stayed unmatched. Germline loops: CDR1 SGHDT, CDR2 YYEEEE. The CDR3 runs 16 residues. The CDR3 here is CASSFGLGLVSGEQYV. In nucleotides, the CDR3 is TGTGCCAGCAGCTTCGGACTGGGACTAGTCTCTGGCGAGCAGTACGTC.

The rearrangement links TRBV5-3 to TRBJ2-3; TRBD2 matches at 13 bases. TRBV5-3 is treated as an ORF (open reading frame) with a function not yet certain. The length of the CDR3 is 16 residues. The J segment lost 6 bases and the V segment lost 3 bases, leaving 7 bases of the junction unmatched. The chain's CDR3 is CARSYGLAGVRDTQYF. CDR3 coding DNA: TGTGCCAGAAGCTACGGACTAGCGGGAGTGCGTGATACGCAGTATTTT.

This clone was found a few times. The rearrangement uses TRBV4-1 and TRBJ2-2, with D possibly TRBD1 on 6 matching bases. This CDR3 has 17 residues. V was trimmed by 4 bases and J by 1 base, leaving 16 bases between them. The V gene's germline CDR1 is MGHRA and CDR2 YSYEKL. The CDR3 DNA sequence: TGCGCCAGCAGCCCACCCCCCGGGACACTGAACACCGGGGAGCTGTTTTTT. It translates to CASSPPPGTLNTGELFF.

The V call is TRBV5-1, the J call TRBJ2-1; 15 nucleotides agree with TRBD2. V shed 3 bases and J 1 base; nucleotides not matched to a gene: 2. The length of the CDR3 is 17 residues. Germline CDR1 SGHRS, CDR2 YFSETQ. The CDR3 region is CASSWGLAGGSYNEQFF. CDR3 DNA sequence: TGCGCCAGCAGCTGGGGACTAGCGGGAGGTTCCTACAATGAGCAGTTCTTC. The complete variable domain, with remaining parts taken from reference TRBV5-1 and TRBJ2-1, reads KAGVTQTPRYLIKTRGQQVTLSCSPISGHRSVSWYQQTPGQGLQFLFEYFSETQRNKGNFPGRFSGRQFSNSRSEMNVSTLELGDSALYLCASSWGLAGGSYNEQFFGPGTRLTVL.

The chain is built from TRBV27 and TRBJ2-5; D is uncertain. The V gene lost 8 bases and the J gene lost 7 bases, with 11 bases spanning the gap. The CDR3 extends over 11 amino acids. Germline values: CDR1 MNHEY, CDR2 SMNVEV (reference sequence). CDR3 protein: CASRTFGTQYF. In DNA, the CDR3 is TGTGCCAGCCGAACCTTCGGGACCCAGTACTTC.

The V call is TRBV2, the J call TRBJ1-4, with D possibly TRBD1 on 5 matching bases. CDR3 length equals 15 residues. Germline CDR1 is SNHLY and CDR2 is FYNNEI. Trimming took 6 bases from V and 4 from J, leaving 15 bases between them. As DNA, the CDR3 is TGTGCCAGCAGCGGGGGGGGACTGTTTAATGAAAAACTGTTTTTT. It yields the protein CASSGGGLFNEKLFF. The complete variable domain, with remaining parts taken from reference TRBV2 and TRBJ1-4, reads EPEVTQTPSHQVTQMGQEVILRCVPISNHLYFYWYRQILGQKVEFLVSFYNNEISEKSEIFDDQFSVERPDGSNFTLKIRSTKLEDSAMYFCASSGGGLFNEKLFFGSGTQLSVL.

Only one count was recorded for this clone. The V call is TRBV5-1, the J call TRBJ1-3; TRBD1 aligns across 7 bases. This CDR3 spans 17 amino acids. Germline V gene sequence: CDR1 SGHRS, CDR2 YFSETQ. V lost 4 bases, J lost 0 bases, and 10 bases stayed unmatched. The CDR3 DNA reads as TGCGCCAGCAGCCAGCATCCGGGACAGAGCTCTGGAAACACCATATATTTT. It is translated as CASSQHPGQSSGNTIYF.

This clone has more than one count but fewer than ten. V usage is TRBV4-3 and J usage is TRBJ1-2; 7 bases match TRBD1. The CDR3 has 15 residues. CDR1 and CDR2 (germline): LGHNA, YSLEER. Trimming cost V 2 bases and J 3 bases; bases outside gene matches: 6. The CDR3 loop is CASSQQQGRDYGYTF. CDR3 DNA: TGCGCCAGCAGCCAACAACAGGGGAGAGACTATGGCTACACCTTC.

The CDR3 loop reads CSARGTTINSPLHF. The CDR3 bases are TGCAGTGCTCGTGGGACTACAATTAATTCACCCCTCCACTTT. V and J are TRBV20-1 and TRBJ1-6, with D maybe TRBD1 (5 bases). V lost 5 bases and J 6 bases, leaving 14 bases between the germline ends. Germline-derived CDR1 and CDR2 are DFQATT and SNEGSKA (reference sequence). The CDR3 runs 14 residues.

The rearrangement joins TRBV6-5 to TRBJ1-2; 8 nucleotides agree with TRBD1. Trimming took 3 bases from V and 6 from J; bases not matched to a gene: 6. Germline V gene data show CDR1 as MNHEY and CDR2 as SVGAGI. CDR3 size: 14 residues. CDR3 coding DNA: TGTGCCAGCAGTTATTTTTCAGGGGGCGATGGCTACACCTTC. This codes for CASSYFSGGDGYTF.

The genes are TRBV5-8 and TRBJ2-5; no reliable D call. CDR1 SGHTS and CDR2 YDEGEE come from the germline V gene. CDR3 size: 14 residues. Trimming cost V 0 bases and J 2 bases, with 8 bases left between them. In DNA form, the CDR3 reads TGTGCCAGCAGCTTGGACGCAGGACAAGAGACCCAGTACTTC. This translates into CASSLDAGQETQYF.

This clone was counted a single time. V usage is TRBV28 and J usage is TRBJ1-4, with 7 bases fitting TRBD1. V lost 6 bases and J lost 7; bases outside the gene matches: 5. The V gene's germline CDR1 is MDHEN and CDR2 SYDVKM. The CDR3 runs to 13 residues. The CDR3 protein is CASRQGFGEKLFF. The DNA for the CDR3 is TGTGCCAGCAGACAGGGGTTCGGTGAAAAACTGTTTTTT.

The CDR3 nucleotides are TGTGCCAGCAGTTTGCCGCGGGTACAAGAGACCCAGTACTTC. This gives the protein CASSLPRVQETQYF. This rearrangement joins TRBV28 to TRBJ2-5; D possibly corresponds to TRBD2 (5 bases). Germline V gene sequence: CDR1 MDHEN, CDR2 SYDVKM. CDR3 size: 14 residues. Trimming cost V 3 bases and J 2 bases, with 10 bases left between them.

V is TRBV10-3 and J is TRBJ2-1; 12 bases are a match to TRBD2. The trim removed 6 bases at V and 4 bases at J, leaving 4 bases unmatched. The CDR3 runs 15 residues. Germline V gives CDR1 ENHRY, CDR2 SYGVKD. The DNA for the CDR3 is TGTGCCATCAGCCTCGGGACTAGCGGGTACAATGAGCAGTTCTTC. It yields the protein CAISLGTSGYNEQFF.

The chain recombines TRBV5-4 with TRBJ2-1; TRBD2 agrees at 7 bases. Germline V lookup: CDR1 SGHNT, CDR2 YYREEE (reference sequence). V trimming: 2 bases; J trimming: 0 bases; junction bases outside the gene matches: 5. The CDR3 spans 16 residues. The CDR3 loop is CASSLGRGSSYNEQFF. The CDR3 nucleotides are TGTGCCAGCAGCTTAGGGCGGGGGAGCTCCTACAATGAGCAGTTCTTC.

DNA for the CDR3: TGTGCCAGCAGCTTCGCCCGGGATACGCAGTATTTT. It is translated as CASSFARDTQYF. V usage is TRBV7-2 and J usage is TRBJ2-3; D call uncertain. Germline CDR1 reads SGHTA; CDR2 reads FQGNSA. This CDR3 is 12 amino acids long. V lost 3 bases to trimming and J lost 6 bases, with 7 bases between them.